This is a list of T cell receptor beta chains from one sample in a study of cytomegalovirus exposure and HLA in healthy donors. Sequencing used immunoSEQ multiplex PCR; TCRdb keeps in-frame clones, though not all of them. The data contain 180,000 or so clones, approximately 83% of them singletons. Sequencing was performed on PBMCs. These receptors were taken from a man aged 18-30 years in good health and CMV-seropositive. CDR3s include the opening cysteine and the closing phenylalanine or tryptophan. A D gene is named only where the DNA matches it firmly. Some rows mark clone size as missing; the rest say once, few, many or name a class of expanded clone.

clone_size: -; d_call: TRBD1; v_call: TRBV30; j_call: TRBJ2-5; cdr3_nt: TGTGCCTGGAGGACAGGGCCGTCTGAGACCCAGTACTTC; cdr3_aa: CAWRTGPSETQYF
clone_size: -; d_call: TRBD1; v_call: TRBV5-5; j_call: TRBJ1-4; cdr3_nt: TGTGCCAGCAGCTACGGGACAGCCAAAACTGCAACTAATGAAAAACTGTTTTTT; cdr3_aa: CASSYGTAKTATNEKLFF
clone_size: -; d_call: TRBD1; v_call: TRBV6-1; j_call: TRBJ1-5; cdr3_nt: TGTGCCAGCAGTGAGGCATTGGGACAGGGAAATCAGCCCCAGCATTTT; cdr3_aa: CASSEALGQGNQPQHF
clone_size: -; d_call: -; v_call: TRBV7-9; j_call: TRBJ1-1; cdr3_nt: TGTGCCAGCAGCTCGGGGGACGCTGAAGCTTTCTTT; cdr3_aa: CASSSGDAEAFF
clone_size: few; d_call: TRBD1; v_call: TRBV19; j_call: TRBJ1-5; cdr3_nt: TGTGCCAGTAGGAAGACAGGGGTGAGCAATCAGCCCCAGCATTTT; cdr3_aa: CASRKTGVSNQPQHF
clone_size: -; d_call: TRBD2; v_call: TRBV18; j_call: TRBJ2-1; cdr3_nt: TGTGCCAGCTCCCGGGGACCAAGCGGGGATTACAATGAGCAGTTCTTC; cdr3_aa: CASSRGPSGDYNEQFF
clone_size: few; d_call: -; v_call: TRBV7-6; j_call: TRBJ1-1; cdr3_nt: TGTGCCAGCAGCTTAATTCGGGGGACTGAAGCTTTCTTT; cdr3_aa: CASSLIRGTEAFF
clone_size: -; d_call: -; v_call: TRBV5-8; j_call: TRBJ2-3; cdr3_nt: TGTGCCAGCAGCCCTACCTGGGATACGCAGTATTTT; cdr3_aa: CASSPTWDTQYF
clone_size: -; d_call: -; v_call: TRBV19; j_call: TRBJ1-1; cdr3_nt: TGTGCCAGTAACCGGGGCGGGGGGGGTGATACTGAAGCTTTCTTT; cdr3_aa: CASNRGGGGDTEAFF
clone_size: -; d_call: -; v_call: TRBV5-1; j_call: TRBJ2-5; cdr3_nt: TGCGCCAGCAGCAAAGCGACAGGTTATCAAGAGACCCAGTACTTC; cdr3_aa: CASSKATGYQETQYF
clone_size: few; d_call: -; v_call: TRBV18; j_call: TRBJ1-5; cdr3_nt: TGTGCCAGCTCAGCAGGGGTCAATCAGCCCCAGCATTTT; cdr3_aa: CASSAGVNQPQHF
clone_size: once; d_call: TRBD1; v_call: TRBV18; j_call: TRBJ1-1; cdr3_nt: TGTGCCAGCTCACCCGGGACAGGGGGTTTGAACACTGAAGCTTTCTTT; cdr3_aa: CASSPGTGGLNTEAFF
clone_size: -; d_call: -; v_call: TRBV9; j_call: TRBJ1-2; cdr3_nt: TGTGCCAGCAGCCCTACCCGTTGGAGGGCGGGCTACACCTTC; cdr3_aa: CASSPTRWRAGYTF
clone_size: -; d_call: TRBD1; v_call: TRBV7-2; j_call: TRBJ1-2; cdr3_nt: TGTGCCACCGGACAGGGTCAGGCAGGCTACACCTTC; cdr3_aa: CATGQGQAGYTF
clone_size: -; d_call: TRBD1; v_call: TRBV5-1; j_call: TRBJ1-6; cdr3_nt: TGCGCCAGCAGCTTGGGGGCCAGGACAGGGGAGAATTCACCCCTCCACTTC; cdr3_aa: CASSLGARTGENSPLHF
clone_size: -; d_call: TRBD1; v_call: TRBV7-2; j_call: TRBJ1-5; cdr3_nt: TGTGCCAGCAGCGAATATCCAGGGGGCGGTCAGCCCCAGCATTTT; cdr3_aa: CASSEYPGGGQPQHF
clone_size: -; d_call: TRBD1; v_call: TRBV5-1; j_call: TRBJ1-2; cdr3_nt: TGCGCCAGCAGCTTGGGACAGGGGGCTAACAGCTATGGCTACACCTTC; cdr3_aa: CASSLGQGANSYGYTF
clone_size: -; d_call: TRBD2; v_call: TRBV5-4; j_call: TRBJ2-1; cdr3_nt: TGTGCCAGCAACGTCCGGCGGGGGACCTACAATGAGCAGTTCTTC; cdr3_aa: CASNVRRGTYNEQFF
clone_size: -; d_call: -; v_call: TRBV10-2; j_call: TRBJ1-6; cdr3_nt: TGCGCCAGCAGTGAGCAGGCAACAGCTTATAATTCACCCCTCCACTTT; cdr3_aa: CASSEQATAYNSPLHF
clone_size: -; d_call: -; v_call: TRBV5-1; j_call: TRBJ1-1; cdr3_nt: TGCGCCAGCGAGGGAGGGACTGAAGCTTTCTTT; cdr3_aa: CASEGGTEAFF